This TCR beta chain was captured by sequencing in a study of shared T cell receptors in the human thymus. Clones were read by immunoSEQ multiplex PCR, and TCRdb kept only the in-frame ones, dropping some. The data hold more than 550,000 clones, with around 87% observed a single time. The J segment lost 0 bases and the V segment lost 8 bases, leaving 5 bases of the junction unmatched. The CDR3 consists of 15 residues. In germline, CDR1 is LNHDA, CDR2 SQIVND (reference sequence). The sample was also linked to a second study, of human thymus T cells. That work contributes: Resections from corrective heart surgery provided thymus tissue.

Sequencing input: thymocytes. V usage is TRBV19 and J usage is TRBJ2-3; 10 positions match TRBD1. This TCR was sampled from a boy under three years old with a congenital heart defect. This chain's CDR3 is CASARQGASTDTQYF. As DNA, the CDR3 is TGTGCCAGTGCAAGACAGGGGGCAAGCACAGATACGCAGTATTTT.